This T cell receptor (beta chain) was identified in a study of neurological immune-mediated disorders (dated by TCRdb to 2018 to 2020). Describing the broader study: Peripheral blood TCR-beta repertoires from HTLV-I-associated myelopathy (HAM/TSP) patients, multiple sclerosis patients and healthy controls were compared by UMI-based sequencing. Longitudinal samples, technical triplicates and paired sorted CD4+ and CD8+ T-cell subsets, alongside PBMC samples, were included among the 90 to 130 TCR-beta libraries. The cohort included around 70 subjects: roughly 14 with HAM/TSP, some 35 with multiple sclerosis, and some 20 healthy controls.

cDNA synthesis used template-switch 5'RACE with a primer carrying a 10-nucleotide random unique molecular identifier tagging each TCR transcript. Each sequencing run produced over 160 million TCR-beta sequences covering 15-18 subjects. Total RNA was extracted with the RNeasy kit. The KAPA Real-time Library Amplification kit was used to amplify TCR-beta VDJ regions with primers targeting the TCR constant region and the 5'RACE anchor. A first PCR added sample indexes and Illumina adaptors, after which a second PCR increased the library yield. After Ampure bead purification, the roughly 650 bp TCR product was size-selected on a 2% E-gel SizeSelection system. Before pooling, library quality was checked on a Bioanalyzer, concentration was measured with Qubit, and libraries were quantified with the Kapa Library Quantification kit. Paired-end 2 x 150 bp sequencing of the libraries was performed on an Illumina HiSeq 2500. To increase sequence diversity, roughly 24-32% phiX was spiked into each library pool. The authors processed their data as follows. Quality-filtered reads were processed with the UMI-based MiGEC pipeline, which removed over 75% of raw TCR sequences during error correction. VDJ genes were aligned to IMGT germline references, and each clonotype was defined by a unique CDR3 amino acid sequence together with V-J genes. Clonal expansion, Shannon diversity and CDR3 relatedness (CalcPairwiseDistances, ClusterSamples) were evaluated with VDJtools, and phylogenetic trees were built with CLCbio workbench. Clones with at least 8 unique UMIs were defined as expanded, with this threshold being based on coefficient-of-variation modelling across technical triplicates. The public reads were reanalyzed by TCRdb: fastp trimming at Q25, MiXCR alignment, in-frame beta chains only. When rows share a CDR3 protein, they turn into one entry using the most common DNA and genes. The V and J calls here are based on TCRdb, not the publication. The sample table contains 20,000 to 30,000 distinct CDR3 sequences; only one count was recorded for 6.5% to 8.5% of them. The ten largest clonotypes hold 4.8% of the sample.

Healthy controls were blood bank volunteers in Maryland, USA. Unsorted PBMC libraries were generated from 2 million PBMCs stored in RNAlater at -80 °C until RNA extraction. Peripheral blood was subjected to Ficoll-Hypaque density gradient centrifugation to isolate PBMCs, which were then cryopreserved in liquid nitrogen. The CDR3, from cysteine to phenylalanine, totals 15 residues. Of the read, only the CDR3 DNA is kept; its 45 bases are in frame from base 1. Trimming accounts for 5 bases at V and 3 bases at J, while the number of junction bases matched to no gene is 4. In the germline V gene (reference sequence), CDR1 corresponds to MNHNY and CDR2 to SVGAGI. This clonotype was counted many times. The clone's antigen remains unknown. Nothing much larger sits one base from this clone, and base qualities are not available. Paper-wide results and their limitations: No identical CDR3 amino acid sequences were shared among expanded clones across subjects, suggesting private TCR-beta repertoires in all groups. TCR clonal expansion was highest in HAM/TSP patients and lowest in MS patients, with MS patients falling below even healthy controls.

The TCR comes from a woman aged 40 to 50 in good health. The rearrangement joined TRBV6-6 to TRBJ2-3, and 11 junction bases match TRBD2. Material: PBMCs. The DNA sequence is as follows: TGTGCCAGCAGTATAGCGGGGGGGGGGACAGATACGCAGTATTTT. This gives the protein CASSIAGGGTDTQYF.